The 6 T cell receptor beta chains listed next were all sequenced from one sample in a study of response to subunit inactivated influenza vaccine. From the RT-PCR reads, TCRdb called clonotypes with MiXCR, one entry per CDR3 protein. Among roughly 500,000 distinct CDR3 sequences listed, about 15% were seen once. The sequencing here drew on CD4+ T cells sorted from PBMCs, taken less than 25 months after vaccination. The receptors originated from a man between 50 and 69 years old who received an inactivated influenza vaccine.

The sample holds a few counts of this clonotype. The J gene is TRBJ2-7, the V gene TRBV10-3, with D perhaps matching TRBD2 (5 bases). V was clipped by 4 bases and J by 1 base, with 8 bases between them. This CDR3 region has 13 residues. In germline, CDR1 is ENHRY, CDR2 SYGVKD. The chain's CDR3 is CAISGGSSYEQYF. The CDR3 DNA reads TGTGCCATCAGTGGAGGGTCTTCCTACGAGCAGTACTTC.

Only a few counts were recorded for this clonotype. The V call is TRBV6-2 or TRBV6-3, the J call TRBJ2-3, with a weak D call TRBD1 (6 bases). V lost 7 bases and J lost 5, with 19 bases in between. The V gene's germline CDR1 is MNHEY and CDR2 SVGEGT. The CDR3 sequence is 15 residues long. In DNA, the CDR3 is TGTGCCAGCATCCCTACAGGGACCACTAGAGATACGCAGTATTTT. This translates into CASIPTGTTRDTQYF.

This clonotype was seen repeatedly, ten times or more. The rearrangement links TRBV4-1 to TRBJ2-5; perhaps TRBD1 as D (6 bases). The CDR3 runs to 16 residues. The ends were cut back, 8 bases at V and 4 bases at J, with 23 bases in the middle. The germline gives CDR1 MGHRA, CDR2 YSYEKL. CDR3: CASAPMGALGGETQYF. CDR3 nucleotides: TGCGCCAGCGCCCCCATGGGGGCGTTGGGTGGAGAGACCCAGTACTTC.

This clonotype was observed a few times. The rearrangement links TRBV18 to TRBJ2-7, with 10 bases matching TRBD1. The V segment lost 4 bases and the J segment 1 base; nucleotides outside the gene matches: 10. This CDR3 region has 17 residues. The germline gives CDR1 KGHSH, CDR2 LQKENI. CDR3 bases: TGTGCCAGCTCACTTCTACCCCGGGACAGGGGTTCCTACGAGCAGTACTTC. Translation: CASSLLPRDRGSYEQYF.

The CDR3 DNA is TGTGCCAGCAGCCCCCGAGGGCAGGGGGCCTACAATGAGCAGTTCTTC. As protein: CASSPRGQGAYNEQFF. The V call is TRBV7-9, the J call TRBJ2-1; TRBD1 matches at 7 bases. This CDR3 has 16 residues. Losses at the gene ends were 5 bases for V and 2 bases for J; bases not matched to a gene: 9. The germline gives CDR1 SEHNR, CDR2 FQNEAQ (reference sequence).

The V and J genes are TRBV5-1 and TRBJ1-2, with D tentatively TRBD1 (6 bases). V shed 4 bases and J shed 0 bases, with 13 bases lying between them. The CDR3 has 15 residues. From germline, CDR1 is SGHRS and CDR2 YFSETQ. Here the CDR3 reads CASSLGQIANYGYTF. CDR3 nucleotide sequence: TGCGCCAGCAGCCTCGGACAGATAGCTAACTATGGCTACACCTTC.